The subject of this entry is one T cell receptor beta chain. The sample comes from a study of blood T cell repertoires in COVID-19. Generated by immunoSEQ multiplex PCR, the TCRdb table keeps only in-frame clones and is missing some. Seen here are 200,000 to 250,000 clones, over 75% observed once, and the top ten hold roughly a sixth. Germline loops: CDR1 LNHDA, CDR2 SQIVND (reference sequence). Trimming removed 7 bases at V and 5 bases at J, with 17 bases between. CDR3 length: 14 residues. Specimen: peripheral blood. This sequence joins TRBV19 and TRBJ1-1; tentative D call: TRBD1 (6 bases). The sequence was obtained from a man aged 45-65 years with COVID-19, enrolled during active disease. The CDR3 spells CASNAWGPGTEAFF. CDR3 sequence (DNA): TGTGCCAGTAACGCTTGGGGGCCGGGGACTGAAGCTTTCTTT. The entire variable domain, with the rest obtained from reference TRBV19 and TRBJ1-1, is as follows: DGGITQSPKYLFRKEGQNVTLSCEQNLNHDAMYWYRQDPGQGLRLIYYSQIVNDFQKGDIAEGYSVSREKKESFPLTVTSAQKNPTAFYLCASNAWGPGTEAFFGQGTRLTVV.